These T cell receptor beta chains were read from a single sample in a study of T cells expressing NK-cell markers. TCRdb processed the 5' RACE reads again and assigns one entry to each CDR3 protein, with no DNA. The table for this sample gives a few hundred thousand distinct CDR3 sequences. The sample comprised blood T cells: a sorted CD56 or NKG2C T cell subset, CD4+ or CD8+ T cells, or bulk PBMC T cells (not recorded which). All receptors come from a woman between 45 and 60 years old in good health. Each CDR3 is given with its conserved first and last residue. Each record gives: J gene, V gene, CDR3 protein.

TRBJ2-3	TRBV7-2	CASSTRTRPRYF
TRBJ1-1	TRBV6-5	CASSYVGEPMNTEAFF
TRBJ1-6	TRBV27	CASSLSARSPLHF
TRBJ1-5	TRBV6-1	CASSPPYQPQHF
TRBJ2-4	TRBV27	CASSSGQGNIQYF
TRBJ2-3	TRBV14	CASSQFFSPTQGYTDTQYF
TRBJ2-3	TRBV20-1	CSANALSDTQYF
TRBJ2-1	TRBV15	CATSRAPFPTSGNEQFF
TRBJ2-5	TRBV6-1	CASSPRTGRSDQYF
TRBJ2-4	TRBV15	CATSRDRSSGRADKNIQYF
TRBJ2-3	TRBV14	CASKRRGGLATEEGVSTDTQYF
TRBJ2-5	TRBV12-3/TRBV12-4	CASRGKLAFQETQYF
TRBJ1-2	TRBV6-1	CASSERVGYGYTF
TRBJ2-5	TRBV12-3/TRBV12-4	CASRGLAGGTVQETQYF
TRBJ2-5	TRBV11-2	CASSLGNRAETQYF
TRBJ2-1	TRBV6-6	CASKGPLNEQFF
TRBJ1-3	TRBV4-1	CASSQVAVSGNTIYF
TRBJ1-2	TRBV4-1	CASSQDGGGGYTF
TRBJ2-2	TRBV7-9	CASSRLAGATTGELFF
TRBJ2-3	TRBV7-2	CASSPTWVAQYF
TRBJ2-1	TRBV4-1	CASSQGGTPRVNEQFF
TRBJ2-2	TRBV12-3/TRBV12-4	CASRSLGVIGELFF
TRBJ2-1	TRBV5-5	CASSLFHLEQFF
TRBJ1-2	TRBV5-1	CASSFSLNYGYTF
TRBJ2-3	TRBV7-2	CASSSRFWGQGSIKDTQYF
TRBJ1-1	TRBV20-1	CSARSGSAMNTEAFF
TRBJ2-7	TRBV12-3/TRBV12-4	CASSPNRHSTSSYEQYF
TRBJ2-5	TRBV12-3/TRBV12-4	CASSPRVRGETQYF
TRBJ1-2	TRBV11-3	CASSFSQGGHGYTF
TRBJ2-1	TRBV7-8	CASSFSGRTDNEQFF
TRBJ2-7	TRBV7-9	CASTEQGVYEQYF
TRBJ2-7	TRBV5-1	CASSRGTAYEQYF
TRBJ2-5	TRBV5-1	CASSRTGYPQETQYF
TRBJ2-7	TRBV5-5	CASSFAAGSLSEQYF
TRBJ2-5	TRBV6-4	CASSRGPAEETQYF
TRBJ2-3	TRBV6-9	CASSLPDGTPDTQYF
TRBJ2-7	TRBV11-3	CASSLDLVAYEQYF
TRBJ2-1	TRBV24-1	CATSDLHGTGVYNEQFF
TRBJ2-1	TRBV5-1	CASSRLAGLSYNEQFF
TRBJ1-1	TRBV18	CASSPKEGAEAFF
TRBJ1-1	TRBV7-9	CASSASTNTEAFF
TRBJ2-2	TRBV10-1	CASSEIDLGLTTGELFF
TRBJ2-1	TRBV6-5	CASTKGASGLQFF
TRBJ2-3	TRBV4-2	CASSQENSGILTDTQYF
TRBJ2-5	TRBV20-1	CSASGLEETQYF
TRBJ2-1	TRBV10-1	CASSESIAGGSNEQFF
TRBJ2-1	TRBV25-1	CASSEVWDNEQFF
TRBJ2-1	TRBV11-1	CASSWRFSYNEQFF
TRBJ2-4	TRBV7-8	CASSGRDPGIQYF
TRBJ2-1	TRBV15	CATMPGGGYNEQFF
TRBJ1-6	TRBV27	CASRSGNSPLHF
TRBJ2-1	TRBV14	CASSLVKHAEQFF
TRBJ2-2	TRBV7-9	CASSVLARAGELFF
TRBJ2-1	TRBV5-1	CASSFQQGSEQFF